This T cell receptor beta chain was identified during a study of response to subunit inactivated influenza vaccine. This clonotype was recorded many times. Its antigen is not known. Overall study results and limits: The authors suggested that few new T cells are recruited per seasonal influenza vaccination.

From the RT-PCR reads, TCRdb called clonotypes with MiXCR, one entry per CDR3 protein. The profile shows 500,000 to 550,000 distinct CDR3 sequences, less than 8% of them singletons. The V gene's germline CDR1 is SGHRS and CDR2 YFSETQ. The CDR3 runs to 15 residues. The V segment lost 3 bases and the J segment 6 bases; nucleotides outside the gene matches: 11. The chain is built from TRBV5-1 and TRBJ2-5; TRBD2 matches 7 bases. The clonotype originates from a man aged 50 to 69 who received an inactivated influenza vaccine. The material sequenced was PBMCs from blood, taken around 25 months after vaccination. The CDR3 loop reads CASSSTHGGSKTQYF. CDR3 nucleotide sequence: TGCGCCAGCAGCTCTACCCACGGGGGGTCCAAGACCCAGTACTTC.